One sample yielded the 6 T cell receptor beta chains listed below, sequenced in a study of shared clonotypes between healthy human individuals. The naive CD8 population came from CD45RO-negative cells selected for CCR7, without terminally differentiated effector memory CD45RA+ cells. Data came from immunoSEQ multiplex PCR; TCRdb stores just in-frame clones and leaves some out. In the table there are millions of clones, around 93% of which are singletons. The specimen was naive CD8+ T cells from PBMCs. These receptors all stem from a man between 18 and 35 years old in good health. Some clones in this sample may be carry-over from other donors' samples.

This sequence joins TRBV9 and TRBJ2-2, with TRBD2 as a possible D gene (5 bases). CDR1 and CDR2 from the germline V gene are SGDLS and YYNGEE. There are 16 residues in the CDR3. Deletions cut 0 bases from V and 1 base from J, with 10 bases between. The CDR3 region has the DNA TGTGCCAGCAGCGTAGGGGATCGGGGGAACACCGGGGAGCTGTTTTTT. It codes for CASSVGDRGNTGELFF. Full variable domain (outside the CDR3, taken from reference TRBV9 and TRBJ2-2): DSGVTQTPKHLITATGQRVTLRCSPRSGDLSVYWYQQSLDQGLQFLIQYYNGEERAKGNILERFSAQQFPDLHSELNLSSLELGDSALYFCASSVGDRGNTGELFFGEGSRLTVL.

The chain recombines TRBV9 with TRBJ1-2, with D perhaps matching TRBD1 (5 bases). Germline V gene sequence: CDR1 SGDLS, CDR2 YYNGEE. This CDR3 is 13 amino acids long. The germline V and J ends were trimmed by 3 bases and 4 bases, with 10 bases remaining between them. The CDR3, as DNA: TGTGCCAGCAGCGAACAGGAGGGCTATGGCTACACCTTC. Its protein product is CASSEQEGYGYTF.

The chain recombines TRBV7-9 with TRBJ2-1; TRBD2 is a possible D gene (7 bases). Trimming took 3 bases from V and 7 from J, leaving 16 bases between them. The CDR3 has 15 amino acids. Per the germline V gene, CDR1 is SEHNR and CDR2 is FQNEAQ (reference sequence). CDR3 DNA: TGTGCCAGCAGCTTGGGGGGGCTAAACCCGAATGAGCAGTTCTTC. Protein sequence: CASSLGGLNPNEQFF.

CDR3 loop: CAISALAEEGTDTQYF. As DNA, the CDR3 is TGTGCCATCAGTGCGCTAGCGGAAGAGGGGACAGATACGCAGTATTTT. The chain carries TRBV10-3 and TRBJ2-3; the match to TRBD2 covers 7 bases. After removal of 4 bases from V and 3 bases from J, the junction contained 10 bases not matched to a gene. The V gene's germline CDR1 is ENHRY and CDR2 SYGVKD. This CDR3 region has 16 residues.

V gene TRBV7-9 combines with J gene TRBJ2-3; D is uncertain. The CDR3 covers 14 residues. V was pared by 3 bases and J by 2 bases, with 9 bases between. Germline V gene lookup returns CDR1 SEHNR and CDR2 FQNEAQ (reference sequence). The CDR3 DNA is TGTGCCAGCAGCTTGGTCTTCGACACAGATACGCAGTATTTT. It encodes CASSLVFDTDTQYF.

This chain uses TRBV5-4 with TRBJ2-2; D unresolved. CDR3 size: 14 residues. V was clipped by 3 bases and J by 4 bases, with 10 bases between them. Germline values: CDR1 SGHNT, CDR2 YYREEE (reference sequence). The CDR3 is CASSYGWGTGELFF. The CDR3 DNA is TGTGCCAGCAGCTACGGGTGGGGCACCGGGGAGCTGTTTTTT.